This T cell receptor beta chain appears in the sequencing data of a study of human T cells and chemical hapten exposure. Overall study context: Doses of diphenylcyclopropenone went to the patients' scalps weekly throughout the approximately 25-week study. Alopecia areata, totalis or universalis affected patients, mainly female.

TCRdb re-derived calls from the RACE reads in MiXCR, one entry per CDR3 protein. The table records fewer than 80,000 distinct CDR3 sequences, approximately 10% of them present only once. The ends were cut back, 3 bases at V and 3 bases at J, with 12 bases in the middle. This CDR3 has 14 residues. The germline V gene has CDR1 MDHEN and CDR2 SYDVKM. Study-wide results and caveats: Expanded TCRs grouped into significantly more large CDR3 similarity clusters than controls produced.

Time point denoted: patch test 3, about 24 weeks after DPC sensitization. The treatment was: therapeutic diphenylcyclopropenone sensitization with weekly scalp DPC. A note on this clonotype: The antigen is undetermined.

This rearrangement joins TRBV28 to TRBJ2-7, with D possibly being TRBD1 or TRBD2 (5 bases each). This clonotype was obtained from a woman under 40 with alopecia areata. Some clones in this sample may be carry-over from other donors' samples. Material: whole blood, obtained in connection with sensitization to the hapten diphenylcyclopropenone (DPC). CDR3 sequence reads: CASSFSGTLYEQYF. CDR3 bases: TGTGCCAGCAGTTTTTCGGGGACCCTCTACGAGCAGTACTTC.